These 17 T cell receptor beta chains came from one sample sequenced in a study of metastatic and nonmetastatic thyroid tumors. Thyroid surgery was performed in patients who had received no treatment beforehand. TCRdb re-clonotyped the PCR reads via MiXCR. The top ten hold less than 7.5% of the sample, which has 25,000 to 30,000 clones, 25% to 30% seen once. Sequenced material: blood. The receptors stem from a female donor with papillary thyroid cancer or a benign thyroid nodule (not recorded which). Some clones in this sample may be carry-over from other donors' samples.

This clone was detected ten times or more. This may come from a read error, since a much larger clone is one base off. The chain carries TRBV12-3 or TRBV12-4 and TRBJ2-1, with unresolved D. The CDR3 contains 11 residues. V was clipped by 4 bases and J by 12 bases, with 10 bases between them. CDR3 residues: CASSSVWGQFF. The CDR3 DNA is TGTGCCAGCAGTTCCGTATGGGGGCAGTTCTTC.

The chain recombines TRBV2 with TRBJ1-2; 7 bases line up with TRBD1. With V trimmed by 3 bases and J by 5 bases, 9 bases remained unmatched. From germline, CDR1 is SNHLY and CDR2 FYNNEI. The CDR3 is 15 residues long. CDR3 bases: TGTGCCAGCAGTGAGGTGGGGGACAGCCGGTATGGCTACACCTTC. Protein product: CASSEVGDSRYGYTF.

At least ten counts were recorded for this clone. The chain links TRBV7-6 to TRBJ1-5; no definite D call. Germline V CDR1 and CDR2: SGHVS, FNYEAQ. V was clipped by 1 base and J by 5 bases, with 12 bases between them. This CDR3 has 15 residues. This CDR3 is CASSLGSGLDQPQHF. Here the CDR3 DNA reads TGTGCCAGCAGCTTAGGGTCCGGGTTGGATCAGCCCCAGCATTTT.

This clone was found many times. The rearrangement links TRBV6-1 to TRBJ2-6, with unresolved D. Per germline, CDR1 MNHNS and CDR2 SASEGT. The CDR3 is 15 amino acids. V was cut by 4 bases and J by 4 bases, with 11 bases left in between. In nucleotides, the CDR3 is TGTGCCAGCAGTGCTTGGGGTTCAGGGGCCAACGTCCTGACTTTC. This codes for CASSAWGSGANVLTF.

This clone is medium-sized (0.01 to 0.1%) within its sample. The chain is built from TRBV6-5 and TRBJ2-7; D is perhaps TRBD1 (6 bases). The germline V and J ends were trimmed by 0 bases and 3 bases, with 12 bases remaining between them. The CDR3 is 15 amino acids. CDR1 is MNHEY and CDR2 is SVGAGI in the germline V gene. The CDR3 here is CASSYSNQGNYEQYF. CDR3 DNA sequence: TGTGCCAGCAGTTACTCGAACCAGGGGAACTACGAGCAGTACTTC.

This clone was counted at least ten times. The chain links TRBV12-3 or TRBV12-4 to TRBJ2-4, with 7 bases aligning to TRBD1. The CDR3 length is 16 residues. With V trimmed by 6 bases and J by 0 bases, 8 bases remained unmatched. Written as DNA, the CDR3 is TGTGCCAGCAGCCCCCGGGACAGTCTAGCCAAAAACATTCAGTACTTC. Protein product: CASSPRDSLAKNIQYF.

This clone was recorded at least ten times. This rearrangement joins TRBV10-3 to TRBJ2-5; TRBD1 matches at 9 bases. Germline V gene lookup returns CDR1 ENHRY and CDR2 SYGVKD. CDR3 size: 14 residues. Trimming took 7 bases from V and 5 from J; bases not matched to a gene: 8. The CDR3 loop reads CAIKGTGLWETQYF. The CDR3, as DNA: TGTGCCATCAAGGGGACAGGGCTATGGGAGACCCAGTACTTC.

This clone was found many times. The chain joins TRBV3-1 to TRBJ2-6; TRBD1 matches at 7 bases. From germline, CDR1 is LGHDT and CDR2 YNNKEL (reference sequence). The junction had 7 bases not matched to a gene; V was cut back by 2 bases and J by 0 bases. This CDR3 is built from 18 residues. The CDR3 DNA follows: TGTGCCAGCAGCCAACCCGACAGGGCCTTCTCTGGGGCCAACGTCCTGACTTTC. Protein: CASSQPDRAFSGANVLTF. Full variable domain (outside the CDR3, taken from reference TRBV3-1 and TRBJ2-6): DTAVSQTPKYLVTQMGNDKSIKCEQNLGHDTMYWYKQDSKKFLKIMFSYNNKELIINETVPNRFSPKSPDKAHLNLHINSLELGDSAVYFCASSQPDRAFSGANVLTFGAGSRLTVL.

The J gene is TRBJ2-1, the V gene TRBV10-3; perhaps TRBD2 as D (5 bases). The CDR3 totals 19 residues. V was trimmed by 3 bases and J by 0 bases, leaving 21 bases between them. CDR1 is ENHRY and CDR2 is SYGVKD in the germline V gene. The CDR3 protein is CAISDSGKGWRSSYNEQFF. Written as DNA, the CDR3 is TGTGCCATCAGTGATTCAGGTAAAGGCTGGAGGTCCTCCTACAATGAGCAGTTCTTC.

This clone showed up many times. The gene calls are TRBV11-1 and TRBJ2-5, with D unclear. This CDR3 contains 14 residues. V lost 4 bases, J lost 0 bases, and 9 bases lay in between. Per the germline V gene, CDR1 is SGHAT and CDR2 is FQDESV (reference sequence). Here the CDR3 DNA reads TGTGCCAGCAGCTCCGACACGTACCAAGAGACCCAGTACTTC. It codes for CASSSDTYQETQYF.

Many counts were recorded for this clone. This may arise from a read error, as a much more abundant clone is one base away. This chain links TRBV4-2 with TRBJ2-3; TRBD2 might be the D (6 bases). Germline assignment: CDR1 LGHNA and CDR2 YNFKEQ. The CDR3 spans 17 residues. The CDR3 sequence: CASNQNRAGRTTDTQYF. DNA for the CDR3: TGTGCCAGCAACCAAAACCGGGCGGGGCGCACCACAGATACGCAGTATTTT.

With regard to this clone: A junction end diverges from the germline sequence, so it may reflect a read error. Other DNA sequences within the sample encode an identical CDR3. V is TRBV6-1 and J is TRBJ2-2; tentatively, D is TRBD2 (5 bases). The CDR3 covers 14 residues. The germline CDR1 and CDR2 sequences are MNHNS and SASEGT. This chain's CDR3 is CASSSILVTGELFF. The CDR3 coding sequence is TGTGCCAGCAGTTCCATACTAGTCACCGGCGAGCTTTTTTTT.

This clone was seen more than once but under ten times. The chain has TRBV28 and TRBJ2-3; TRBD2 agrees at 9 bases. The CDR3 totals 16 residues. The germline V gene encodes CDR1 MDHEN and CDR2 SYDVKM. The trim removed 4 bases at V and 4 bases at J, leaving 9 bases unmatched. The CDR3, as DNA: TGTGCCAGCAGTTCGATTAGCGGGAGTGGGGCAGATACGCAGTATTTT. Amino acids: CASSSISGSGADTQYF.

In its sample, this clone was seen many times. Other DNA sequences in this specimen translate into the identical CDR3. The genes are TRBV7-8 and TRBJ1-2; a possible D gene is TRBD1 (5 bases). The V end lost 5 bases, the J end lost 3 bases, and 10 bases lay between the germline ends. Per germline, CDR1 SGHVS and CDR2 FQNEAQ. There are 13 residues in the CDR3. CDR3 coding DNA: TGTGCCAGCAGCCCTGACAGAGACTATGGCTACACCTTC. It translates to CASSPDRDYGYTF.

This clone was observed many times. The V and J genes are TRBV15 and TRBJ2-1, with 14 positions matching TRBD2. V trimming: 5 bases; J trimming: 0 bases; junction bases outside the gene matches: 12. CDR1 and CDR2 (germline): LNHNV, YYDKDF (reference sequence). This CDR3 region has 20 residues. CDR3 bases: TGTGCCACCAGCTTACCCCCGGGACTAGCGGGAGAGCCCTCCTACAATGAGCAGTTCTTC. Encoded protein: CATSLPPGLAGEPSYNEQFF.

This clone has only a few counts. This chain connects TRBV28 to TRBJ1-5; tentatively, D is TRBD1 (6 bases). The ends were cut back, 8 bases at V and 5 bases at J, with 13 bases in the middle. Looked up from germline, CDR1 is MDHEN and CDR2 is SYDVKM. The CDR3 loop spans 13 amino acids. The CDR3: CASDRDRYQPQHF. The CDR3 DNA follows: TGTGCCAGCGATCGTGACAGGTATCAGCCCCAGCATTTT.

This clone was counted at least ten times. The gene calls are TRBV29-1 and TRBJ2-2, with TRBD1 identical over 8 bases. Germline V gene sequence: CDR1 SQVTM, CDR2 ANQGSEA. CDR3 size: 15 residues. V lost 4 bases, J lost 1 base, and 5 bases stayed unmatched. The CDR3 DNA follows: TGCAGCGTTGCTCCAGGGGGCGTGAACACCGGGGAGCTGTTTTTT. Encoded protein: CSVAPGGVNTGELFF.